What follows describes a single TCR beta chain. Regarding treatment: about 20 received Ad26.COV2.S at low or high dose, single or two shots; about 5 received placebo; per-sample allocation not given. On day 63 after the first injection, vaccine and placebo recipients gave samples. This adult donor, from Boston, was 18-55 years old. The record originates from a study of Ad26.COV2.S vaccination and SARS-CoV-2 variants. The repertoire was sequenced with immunoSEQ multiplex PCR; TCRdb's copy has only in-frame clones and lacks some. This repertoire shows fewer than 900,000 clones, more than 80% found once; its top ten account for approximately 1.5%. The material was peripheral blood, obtained in a trial of Ad26.COV2.S vaccine versus placebo. The receptor comes from a person between 18 and 65 years old who received the Ad26.COV2.S COVID-19 vaccine or a placebo.

Here the CDR3 reads CASSHDRGDEQYF. The CDR3 nucleotides read TGTGCCAGCAGCCACGACAGGGGGGACGAGCAGTACTTC. The chain is built from TRBV27 and TRBJ2-7, with 9 bases aligning to TRBD1. J gave up 5 bases and V 6 bases, and 5 bases lay outside the gene matches. Germline CDR1 reads MNHEY; CDR2 reads SMNVEV (reference sequence). CDR3 length: 13 amino acids.